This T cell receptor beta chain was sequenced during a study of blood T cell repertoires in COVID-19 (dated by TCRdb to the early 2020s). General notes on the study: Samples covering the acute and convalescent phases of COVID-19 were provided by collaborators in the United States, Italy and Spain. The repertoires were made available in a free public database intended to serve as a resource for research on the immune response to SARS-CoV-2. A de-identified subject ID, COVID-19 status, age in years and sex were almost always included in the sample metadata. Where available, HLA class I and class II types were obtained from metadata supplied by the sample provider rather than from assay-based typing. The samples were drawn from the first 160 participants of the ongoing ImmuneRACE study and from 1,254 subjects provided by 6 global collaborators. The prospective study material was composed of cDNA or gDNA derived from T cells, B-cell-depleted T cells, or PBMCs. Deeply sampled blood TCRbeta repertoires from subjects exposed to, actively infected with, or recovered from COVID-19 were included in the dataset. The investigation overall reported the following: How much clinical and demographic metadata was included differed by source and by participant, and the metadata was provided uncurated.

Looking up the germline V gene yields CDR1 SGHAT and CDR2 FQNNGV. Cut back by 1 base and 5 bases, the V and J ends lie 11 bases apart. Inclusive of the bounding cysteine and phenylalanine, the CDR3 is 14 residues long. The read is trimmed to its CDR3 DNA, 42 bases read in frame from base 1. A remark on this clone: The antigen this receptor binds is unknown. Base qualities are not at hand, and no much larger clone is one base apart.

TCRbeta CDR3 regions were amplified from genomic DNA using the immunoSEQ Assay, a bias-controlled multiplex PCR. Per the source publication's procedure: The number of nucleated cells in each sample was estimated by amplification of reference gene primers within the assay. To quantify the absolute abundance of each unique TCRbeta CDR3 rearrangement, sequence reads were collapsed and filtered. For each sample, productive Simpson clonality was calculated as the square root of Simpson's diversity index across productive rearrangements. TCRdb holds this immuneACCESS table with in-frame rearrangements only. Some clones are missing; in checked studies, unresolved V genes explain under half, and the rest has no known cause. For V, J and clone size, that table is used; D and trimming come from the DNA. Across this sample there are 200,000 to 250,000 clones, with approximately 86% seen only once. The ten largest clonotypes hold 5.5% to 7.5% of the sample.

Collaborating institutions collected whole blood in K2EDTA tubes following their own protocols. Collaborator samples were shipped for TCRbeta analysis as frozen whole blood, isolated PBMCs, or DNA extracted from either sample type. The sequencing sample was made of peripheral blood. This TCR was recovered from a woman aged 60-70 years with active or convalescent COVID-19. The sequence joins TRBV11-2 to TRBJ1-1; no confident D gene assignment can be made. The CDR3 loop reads CASSLVGGRTEAFF. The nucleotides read TGTGCCAGCAGCTTAGTTGGCGGGAGGACTGAAGCTTTCTTT.